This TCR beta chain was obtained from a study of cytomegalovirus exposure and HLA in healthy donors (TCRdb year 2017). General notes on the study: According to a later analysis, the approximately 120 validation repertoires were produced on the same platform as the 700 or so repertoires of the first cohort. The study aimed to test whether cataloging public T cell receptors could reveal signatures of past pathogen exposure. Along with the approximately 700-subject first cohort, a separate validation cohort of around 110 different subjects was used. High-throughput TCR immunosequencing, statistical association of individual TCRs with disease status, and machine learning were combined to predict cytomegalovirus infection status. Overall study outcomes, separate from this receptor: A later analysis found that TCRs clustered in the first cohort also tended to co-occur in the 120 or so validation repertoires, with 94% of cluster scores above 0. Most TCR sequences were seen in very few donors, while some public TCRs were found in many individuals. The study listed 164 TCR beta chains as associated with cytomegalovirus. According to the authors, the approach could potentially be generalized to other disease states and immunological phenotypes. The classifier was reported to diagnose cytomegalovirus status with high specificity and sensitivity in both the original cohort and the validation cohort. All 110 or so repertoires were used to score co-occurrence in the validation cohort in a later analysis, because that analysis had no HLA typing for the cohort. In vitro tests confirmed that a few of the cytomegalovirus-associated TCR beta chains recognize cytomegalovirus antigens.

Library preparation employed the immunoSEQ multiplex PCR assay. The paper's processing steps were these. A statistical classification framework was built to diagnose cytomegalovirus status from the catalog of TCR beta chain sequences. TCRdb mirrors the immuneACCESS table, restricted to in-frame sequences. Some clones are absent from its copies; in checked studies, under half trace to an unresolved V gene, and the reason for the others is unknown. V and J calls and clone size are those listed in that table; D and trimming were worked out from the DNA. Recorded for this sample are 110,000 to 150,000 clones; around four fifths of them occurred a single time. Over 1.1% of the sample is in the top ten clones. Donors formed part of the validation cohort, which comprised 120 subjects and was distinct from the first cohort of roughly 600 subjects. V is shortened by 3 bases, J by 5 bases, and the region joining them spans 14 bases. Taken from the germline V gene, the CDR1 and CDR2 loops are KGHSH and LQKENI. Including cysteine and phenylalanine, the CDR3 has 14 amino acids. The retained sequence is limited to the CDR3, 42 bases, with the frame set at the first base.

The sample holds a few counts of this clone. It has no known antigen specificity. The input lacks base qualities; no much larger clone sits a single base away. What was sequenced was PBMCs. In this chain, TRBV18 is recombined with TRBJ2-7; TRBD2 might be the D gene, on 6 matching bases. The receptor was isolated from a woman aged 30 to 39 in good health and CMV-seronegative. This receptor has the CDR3 CASSPAGAGHEQYF. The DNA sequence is TGTGCCAGCTCACCCGCAGGAGCGGGCCACGAGCAGTACTTC.